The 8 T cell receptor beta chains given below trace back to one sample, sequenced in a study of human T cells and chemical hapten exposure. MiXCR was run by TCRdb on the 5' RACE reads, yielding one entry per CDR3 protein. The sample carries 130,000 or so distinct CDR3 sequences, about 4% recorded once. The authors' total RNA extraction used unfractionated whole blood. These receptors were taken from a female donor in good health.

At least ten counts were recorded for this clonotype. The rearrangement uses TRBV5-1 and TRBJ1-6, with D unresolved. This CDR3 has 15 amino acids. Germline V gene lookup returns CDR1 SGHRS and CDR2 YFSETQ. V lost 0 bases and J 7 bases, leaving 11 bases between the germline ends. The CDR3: CASSLEPGVNSPLHF. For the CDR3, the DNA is TGCGCCAGCAGCTTGGAGCCAGGCGTGAATTCACCCCTCCACTTT.

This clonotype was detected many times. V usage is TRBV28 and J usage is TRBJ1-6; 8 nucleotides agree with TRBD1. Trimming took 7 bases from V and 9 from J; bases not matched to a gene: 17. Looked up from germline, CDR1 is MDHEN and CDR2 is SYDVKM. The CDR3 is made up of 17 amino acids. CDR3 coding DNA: TGTGCCAGCAACCTCGGACAGGGCGGCTCGTTTCTTTCACCCCTCCACTTT. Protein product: CASNLGQGGSFLSPLHF.

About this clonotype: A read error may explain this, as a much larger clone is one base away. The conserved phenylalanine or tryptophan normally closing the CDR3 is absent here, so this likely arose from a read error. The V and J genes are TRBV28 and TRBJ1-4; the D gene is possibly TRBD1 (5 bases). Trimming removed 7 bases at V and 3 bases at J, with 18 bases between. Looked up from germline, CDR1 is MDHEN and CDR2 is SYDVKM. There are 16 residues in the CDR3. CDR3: CASKGIRPLANEKLFS. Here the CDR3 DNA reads TGTGCCAGCAAGGGGATCAGGCCTTTAGCTAATGAAAAACTGTTTTCT.

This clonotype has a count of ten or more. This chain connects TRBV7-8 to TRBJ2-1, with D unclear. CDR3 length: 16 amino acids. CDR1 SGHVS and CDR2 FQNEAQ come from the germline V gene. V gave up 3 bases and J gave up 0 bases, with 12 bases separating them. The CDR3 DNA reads TGTGCCAGCAGCTTCAGGCGCGCACCCTCCTACAATGAGCAGTTCTTC. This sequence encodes CASSFRRAPSYNEQFF.

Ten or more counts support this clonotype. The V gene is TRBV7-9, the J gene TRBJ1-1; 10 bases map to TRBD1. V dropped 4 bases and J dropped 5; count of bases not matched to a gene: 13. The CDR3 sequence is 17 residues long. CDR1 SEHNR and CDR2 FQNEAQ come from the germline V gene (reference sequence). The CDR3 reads CASSSPGTGAMWTEAFF. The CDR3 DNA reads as TGTGCCAGCAGCTCTCCCGGGACAGGGGCCATGTGGACTGAAGCTTTCTTT.

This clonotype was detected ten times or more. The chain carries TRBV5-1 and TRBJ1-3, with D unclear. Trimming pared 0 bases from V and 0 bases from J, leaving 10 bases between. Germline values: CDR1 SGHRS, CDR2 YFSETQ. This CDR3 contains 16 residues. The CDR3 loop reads CASSLGGLSSGNTIYF. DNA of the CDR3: TGCGCCAGCAGCTTGGGAGGCCTCAGCTCTGGAAACACCATATATTTT. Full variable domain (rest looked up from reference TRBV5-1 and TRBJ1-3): KAGVTQTPRYLIKTRGQQVTLSCSPISGHRSVSWYQQTPGQGLQFLFEYFSETQRNKGNFPGRFSGRQFSNSRSEMNVSTLELGDSALYLCASSLGGLSSGNTIYFGEGSWLTVV.

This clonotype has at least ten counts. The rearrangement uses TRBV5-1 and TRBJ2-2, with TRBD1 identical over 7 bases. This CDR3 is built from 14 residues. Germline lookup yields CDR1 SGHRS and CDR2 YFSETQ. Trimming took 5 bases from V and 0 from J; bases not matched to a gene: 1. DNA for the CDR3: TGCGCCAGCAGACAGGGGACGAACACCGGGGAGCTGTTTTTT. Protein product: CASRQGTNTGELFF.

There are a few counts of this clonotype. CDR3 amino acids: CASSRGQDEFF. DNA for the CDR3: TGTGCCAGCAGCCGCGGACAGGATGAGTTCTTC. This chain joins TRBV3-1 and TRBJ2-1; TRBD1 matches at 7 bases. The V gene's germline CDR1 is LGHDT and CDR2 YNNKEL (reference sequence). The V and J ends lost 4 bases and 14 bases, in that order; junction bases with no gene match: 5. This CDR3 is built from 11 residues.